This TCR beta chain was obtained from a study of blood T cell repertoires in COVID-19. The assay was immunoSEQ multiplex PCR, and TCRdb's table has in-frame clones only and misses some. Among 150,000 to 200,000 clones listed, 70% to 90% were seen once. Looked up from germline, CDR1 is DFQATT and CDR2 is SNEGSKA (reference sequence). Trimming cost V 3 bases and J 8 bases; bases outside gene matches: 10. The CDR3 is 14 residues long. The rearrangement uses TRBV20-1 and TRBJ1-2; 9 bases match TRBD1. This TCR came from a man between 60 and 75 years old with active or convalescent COVID-19. Sequenced material: peripheral blood. The CDR3 sequence is CSASSGQGGRGYTF. DNA for the CDR3: TGCAGTGCTAGTTCGGGACAGGGCGGTCGAGGCTACACCTTC.